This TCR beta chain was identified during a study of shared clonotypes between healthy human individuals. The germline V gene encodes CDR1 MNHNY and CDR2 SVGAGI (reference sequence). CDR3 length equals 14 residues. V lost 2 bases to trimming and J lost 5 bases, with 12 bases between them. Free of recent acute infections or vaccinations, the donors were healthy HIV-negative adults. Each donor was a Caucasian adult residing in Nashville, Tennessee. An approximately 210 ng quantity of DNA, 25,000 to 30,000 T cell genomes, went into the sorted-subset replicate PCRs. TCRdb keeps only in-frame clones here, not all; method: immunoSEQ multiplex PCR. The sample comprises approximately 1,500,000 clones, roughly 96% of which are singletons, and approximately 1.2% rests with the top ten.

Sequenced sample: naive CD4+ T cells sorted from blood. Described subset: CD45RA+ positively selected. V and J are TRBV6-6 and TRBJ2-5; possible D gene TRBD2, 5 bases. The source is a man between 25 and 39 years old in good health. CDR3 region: CASSYRLAGETQYF. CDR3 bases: TGTGCCAGCAGTTACCGGCTAGCCGGGGAGACCCAGTACTTC.